A selection of T cell receptor beta chains follows, all from one sample in a study of T cell responses to AZD1222 COVID-19 vaccine. Libraries were prepared by immunoSEQ multiplex PCR; TCRdb keeps only in-frame clonotypes and omits some of them. This sample carries about 120,000 clones, 80% to 90% of them seen once, and the ten largest clones take approximately 3.4%. Sequenced material: peripheral blood, taken on day 0 of AZD1222 vaccination. The receptors originated from an adult in good health. CDR3s include the opening cysteine and the closing phenylalanine or tryptophan. Fields, in order: clone size, J gene, D gene, V gene, CDR3 protein, CDR3 DNA. A D gene is named only where the DNA matches it firmly. For some rows the clone size is stated as once, few or many, or as a class when expanded; others skip it.

clone size: NA
J gene: TRBJ2-7
D gene: NA
V gene: TRBV27
CDR3 protein: CASSLKDTYEQYF
CDR3 DNA: TGTGCCAGCAGTTTAAAGGACACCTACGAGCAGTACTTC

clone size: once
J gene: TRBJ2-5
D gene: TRBD2
V gene: TRBV4-2
CDR3 protein: CASSQDLGTSGTQYF
CDR3 DNA: TGTGCCAGCAGCCAGGACTTAGGGACTAGCGGGACCCAGTACTTC

clone size: NA
J gene: TRBJ1-1
D gene: NA
V gene: TRBV4-3
CDR3 protein: CASSQDGITNTEAFF
CDR3 DNA: TGCGCCAGCAGCCAAGATGGGATTACGAACACTGAAGCTTTCTTT

clone size: NA
J gene: TRBJ2-7
D gene: TRBD2
V gene: TRBV6-4
CDR3 protein: CASSEGLASREQYF
CDR3 DNA: TGTGCCAGCAGTGAGGGACTAGCGAGTCGGGAGCAGTACTTC

clone size: NA
J gene: TRBJ2-7
D gene: TRBD1
V gene: TRBV29-1
CDR3 protein: CSVGQGSYEQYF
CDR3 DNA: TGCAGCGTCGGACAGGGATCGTACGAGCAGTACTTC

clone size: NA
J gene: TRBJ1-1
D gene: NA
V gene: TRBV27
CDR3 protein: CASSQRGGVEGTEAFF
CDR3 DNA: TGTGCCAGCAGTCAACGTGGAGGGGTGGAGGGCACTGAAGCTTTCTTT

clone size: NA
J gene: TRBJ1-2
D gene: TRBD1
V gene: TRBV28
CDR3 protein: CASGQGDPTNYGYTF
CDR3 DNA: TGTGCCAGCGGACAGGGGGACCCTACTAACTATGGCTACACCTTC

clone size: NA
J gene: TRBJ2-7
D gene: NA
V gene: TRBV27
CDR3 protein: CASSLYEQYF
CDR3 DNA: TGTGCCAGCAGCCTGTACGAGCAGTACTTC

clone size: NA
J gene: TRBJ1-5
D gene: NA
V gene: TRBV6-2/TRBV6-3
CDR3 protein: CASSPTASHQPQHF
CDR3 DNA: TGTGCCAGCAGCCCGACAGCCTCCCATCAGCCCCAGCATTTT

clone size: NA
J gene: TRBJ2-1
D gene: NA
V gene: TRBV5-1
CDR3 protein: CASSLDFRNEQFF
CDR3 DNA: TGCGCCAGCAGCTTGGATTTTCGCAATGAGCAGTTCTTC

clone size: NA
J gene: TRBJ1-2
D gene: NA
V gene: TRBV5-1
CDR3 protein: CASTEGTNSDGYTF
CDR3 DNA: TGCGCCAGCACCGAGGGCACAAACTCGGATGGCTACACCTTC

clone size: NA
J gene: TRBJ2-7
D gene: TRBD1
V gene: TRBV7-2
CDR3 protein: CASSTDRVIAYEQYF
CDR3 DNA: TGTGCCAGCAGCACGGACAGGGTCATCGCCTACGAGCAGTACTTC

clone size: NA
J gene: TRBJ1-2
D gene: NA
V gene: TRBV10-3
CDR3 protein: CAISEGDDGYTF
CDR3 DNA: TGTGCCATCAGTGAGGGGGACGATGGCTACACCTTC

clone size: NA
J gene: TRBJ1-5
D gene: NA
V gene: TRBV5-1
CDR3 protein: CASSFGEGQPQHF
CDR3 DNA: TGCGCCAGCAGCTTTGGCGAAGGTCAGCCCCAGCATTTT

clone size: NA
J gene: TRBJ1-5
D gene: NA
V gene: TRBV28
CDR3 protein: CASSRPGDISNQPQHF
CDR3 DNA: TGTGCCAGCAGTCGCCCAGGGGACATTAGCAATCAGCCCCAGCATTTT

clone size: NA
J gene: TRBJ1-1
D gene: NA
V gene: TRBV5-1
CDR3 protein: CASSSTRGAEAFF
CDR3 DNA: TGCGCCAGCAGCTCCACGCGGGGCGCTGAAGCTTTCTTT

clone size: NA
J gene: TRBJ1-2
D gene: NA
V gene: TRBV9
CDR3 protein: CASSVAQGNYGYTF
CDR3 DNA: TGTGCCAGCAGCGTAGCCCAGGGAAACTATGGCTACACCTTC

clone size: once
J gene: TRBJ2-7
D gene: TRBD2
V gene: TRBV30
CDR3 protein: CAWSVGAGDLKGQYF
CDR3 DNA: TGTGCCTGGAGTGTTGGAGCGGGAGACCTCAAAGGGCAGTACTTC

clone size: NA
J gene: TRBJ2-1
D gene: TRBD2
V gene: TRBV6-2/TRBV6-3
CDR3 protein: CASSLGLAGYNEQFF
CDR3 DNA: TGTGCCAGCAGTTTGGGACTAGCGGGCTACAATGAGCAGTTCTTC

clone size: few
J gene: TRBJ1-2
D gene: NA
V gene: TRBV7-2
CDR3 protein: CASSIGGQQYGYTF
CDR3 DNA: TGTGCCAGCAGTATCGGAGGACAGCAGTATGGCTACACCTTC

clone size: NA
J gene: TRBJ2-5
D gene: NA
V gene: TRBV7-8
CDR3 protein: CASSEGPTRTQYF
CDR3 DNA: TGTGCCAGCAGTGAGGGACCCACTCGGACCCAGTACTTC

clone size: NA
J gene: TRBJ1-1
D gene: NA
V gene: TRBV7-6
CDR3 protein: CASSLAQVGNTEAFF
CDR3 DNA: TGTGCCAGCAGCTTAGCTCAGGTGGGGAACACTGAAGCTTTCTTT

clone size: NA
J gene: TRBJ1-2
D gene: NA
V gene: TRBV27
CDR3 protein: CASSSGPHYGYTF
CDR3 DNA: TGTGCCAGCAGTTCGGGACCGCACTATGGCTACACCTTC

clone size: once
J gene: TRBJ1-2
D gene: NA
V gene: TRBV7-9
CDR3 protein: CASSFGEGGYTF
CDR3 DNA: TGTGCCAGCAGCTTCGGGGAGGGGGGCTACACCTTC

clone size: NA
J gene: TRBJ2-7
D gene: TRBD1
V gene: TRBV7-8
CDR3 protein: CASSLAGDSSYEQYF
CDR3 DNA: TGTGCCAGCAGCTTAGCGGGGGACAGCTCCTACGAGCAGTACTTC

clone size: once
J gene: TRBJ2-3
D gene: NA
V gene: TRBV29-1
CDR3 protein: CSVDKSTDTQYF
CDR3 DNA: TGCAGCGTTGATAAGAGTACAGATACGCAGTATTTT

clone size: once
J gene: TRBJ1-1
D gene: NA
V gene: TRBV9
CDR3 protein: CASSALQGSNTEAFF
CDR3 DNA: TGTGCCAGCAGCGCTTTACAGGGCTCGAACACTGAAGCTTTCTTT

clone size: NA
J gene: TRBJ1-3
D gene: NA
V gene: TRBV28
CDR3 protein: CASRRRGNGNTIYF
CDR3 DNA: TGTGCCAGCAGGCGCAGAGGAAACGGAAACACCATATATTTT

clone size: NA
J gene: TRBJ2-2
D gene: NA
V gene: TRBV5-4
CDR3 protein: CASSPTRGSVTGELFF
CDR3 DNA: TGTGCCAGCAGCCCTACTAGGGGATCGGTCACCGGGGAGCTGTTTTTT

clone size: NA
J gene: TRBJ2-4
D gene: NA
V gene: TRBV2
CDR3 protein: CASSESSDIQYF
CDR3 DNA: TGTGCCAGCAGTGAGTCCTCCGACATTCAGTACTTC

clone size: once
J gene: TRBJ1-4
D gene: NA
V gene: TRBV4-3
CDR3 protein: CASSQDWRSQEKLFF
CDR3 DNA: TGCGCCAGCAGCCAAGATTGGAGGTCACAAGAAAAACTGTTTTTT

clone size: NA
J gene: TRBJ2-7
D gene: TRBD2
V gene: TRBV7-2
CDR3 protein: CASRASGRDEQYF
CDR3 DNA: TGTGCCAGCAGAGCCAGCGGGAGAGACGAGCAGTACTTC

clone size: NA
J gene: TRBJ2-1
D gene: TRBD2
V gene: TRBV6-5
CDR3 protein: CASTGTSGGNEQFF
CDR3 DNA: TGTGCCAGCACCGGGACTAGCGGGGGGAATGAGCAGTTCTTC

clone size: NA
J gene: TRBJ1-5
D gene: TRBD1
V gene: TRBV28
CDR3 protein: CASRILDRDNQPQHF
CDR3 DNA: TGTGCCAGCAGGATTCTCGACAGGGACAATCAGCCCCAGCATTTT

clone size: NA
J gene: TRBJ1-4
D gene: NA
V gene: TRBV18
CDR3 protein: CASSPWGDQEKLFF
CDR3 DNA: TGTGCCAGCTCACCATGGGGGGATCAAGAAAAACTGTTTTTT

clone size: NA
J gene: TRBJ2-3
D gene: TRBD2
V gene: TRBV6-2/TRBV6-3
CDR3 protein: CASSYRGGRAGGDTQYF
CDR3 DNA: TGTGCCAGCAGTTATCGCGGCGGGAGGGCCGGCGGGGATACGCAGTATTTT

clone size: NA
J gene: TRBJ2-2
D gene: TRBD2
V gene: TRBV14
CDR3 protein: CASSQVRAGVRAGELFF
CDR3 DNA: TGTGCCAGCAGCCAAGTTAGAGCGGGAGTTCGTGCCGGGGAGCTGTTTTTT

clone size: once
J gene: TRBJ2-7
D gene: NA
V gene: TRBV11-1
CDR3 protein: CASSLGRGWVAYEQYF
CDR3 DNA: TGTGCCAGCAGCTTAGGACGAGGTTGGGTGGCCTACGAGCAGTACTTC

clone size: NA
J gene: TRBJ2-1
D gene: TRBD1
V gene: TRBV6-2/TRBV6-3
CDR3 protein: CASSERTGGDEQFF
CDR3 DNA: TGTGCCAGCAGTGAGAGGACAGGGGGGGATGAGCAGTTCTTC

clone size: NA
J gene: TRBJ1-5
D gene: TRBD1
V gene: TRBV28
CDR3 protein: CASTTDRAVDQPQHF
CDR3 DNA: TGTGCCAGCACTACGGACAGGGCAGTGGATCAGCCCCAGCATTTT

clone size: NA
J gene: TRBJ2-2
D gene: TRBD1
V gene: TRBV27
CDR3 protein: CASSPGRTGRAGELFF
CDR3 DNA: TGTGCCAGCAGTCCCGGAAGGACAGGGCGGGCCGGGGAGCTGTTTTTT

clone size: NA
J gene: TRBJ2-7
D gene: NA
V gene: TRBV5-5
CDR3 protein: CASSPRAGGVYEQYF
CDR3 DNA: TGTGCCAGCAGCCCCAGGGCAGGTGGAGTCTACGAGCAGTACTTC

clone size: NA
J gene: TRBJ1-2
D gene: TRBD1
V gene: TRBV7-2
CDR3 protein: CASSLYRDRADGYTF
CDR3 DNA: TGTGCCAGCAGCTTGTACCGGGACAGAGCGGATGGCTACACCTTC

clone size: NA
J gene: TRBJ2-2
D gene: NA
V gene: TRBV5-6
CDR3 protein: CASSLGQLAAGELFF
CDR3 DNA: TGTGCCAGCAGCTTGGGGCAATTAGCCGCCGGGGAGCTGTTTTTT

clone size: NA
J gene: TRBJ1-1
D gene: NA
V gene: TRBV18
CDR3 protein: CASSPPGGGTEAFF
CDR3 DNA: TGTGCCAGCTCACCACCGGGGGGGGGCACTGAAGCTTTCTTT

clone size: NA
J gene: TRBJ1-1
D gene: NA
V gene: TRBV15
CDR3 protein: CATSRDLGGAGRAFF
CDR3 DNA: TGTGCCACCAGCAGAGATTTGGGGGGCGCGGGGCGAGCTTTCTTT

clone size: NA
J gene: TRBJ2-3
D gene: NA
V gene: TRBV7-3
CDR3 protein: CASSLRGTEGDTQYF
CDR3 DNA: TGTGCCAGCAGCTTAAGGGGGACCGAGGGTGATACGCAGTATTTT

clone size: NA
J gene: TRBJ2-5
D gene: NA
V gene: TRBV30
CDR3 protein: CAWSAGGEETQYF
CDR3 DNA: TGTGCCTGGAGTGCCGGGGGCGAAGAGACCCAGTACTTC

clone size: NA
J gene: TRBJ1-4
D gene: TRBD1
V gene: TRBV9
CDR3 protein: CASSVSGTANEKLFF
CDR3 DNA: TGTGCCAGCAGCGTAAGCGGGACAGCTAATGAAAAACTGTTTTTT

clone size: once
J gene: TRBJ2-7
D gene: NA
V gene: TRBV29-1
CDR3 protein: CSVELGFDEQYF
CDR3 DNA: TGCAGCGTTGAGTTAGGGTTCGACGAGCAGTACTTC

clone size: NA
J gene: TRBJ1-5
D gene: NA
V gene: TRBV19
CDR3 protein: CASSIASHGGGNQPQHF
CDR3 DNA: TGTGCCAGTAGTATAGCCTCACACGGAGGGGGCAATCAGCCCCAGCATTTT

clone size: NA
J gene: TRBJ2-1
D gene: NA
V gene: TRBV7-3
CDR3 protein: CASSPFGRHEQFF
CDR3 DNA: TGTGCCAGCAGCCCTTTTGGTCGCCATGAGCAGTTCTTC